Listed here is a single T cell receptor (beta chain). The repertoire was sequenced with immunoSEQ multiplex PCR; TCRdb's copy has only in-frame clones and lacks some. This table has fewer than 350,000 clones, approximately 89% appearing once. The sample belongs to a study of blood T cell repertoires in COVID-19. In the study overall: Collection of acute and convalescent COVID-19 samples took place in the United States, Italy and Spain.

The V gene lost 2 bases and the J gene lost 2 bases, with 14 bases spanning the gap. This CDR3 spans 15 amino acids. The germline CDR1 and CDR2 sequences are SGHRS and YFSETQ. The sample comprised peripheral blood. This TCR came from a woman aged 55-69 years with COVID-19, enrolled during active disease. The chain carries TRBV5-1 and TRBJ2-7; possibly TRBD1 for D (6 bases). The DNA of the CDR3 is TGCGCCAGCAGCTTTAATACAGGACAGACCTACGAGCAGTACTTC. Translated, it gives CASSFNTGQTYEQYF.